This TCR beta chain was recovered during a study of OX40 agonist ivuxolimab in advanced cancers. The germline V gene encodes CDR1 MNHNY and CDR2 SVGAGI (reference sequence). The CDR3 length is 16 residues. Between the trimmed V and J ends, which lost 6 bases and 2 bases, there was a span of 17 bases. Here immunoSEQ multiplex PCR was the method, and the copy in TCRdb shows in-frame clones only, minus some. Of tens of thousands of clones listed, approximately 84% were seen once; the top ten hold over 0.4%. The sequence was collected from an adult with an advanced solid tumor such as melanoma, head and neck, liver or kidney cancer. The sequencing used CD4+ or CD8+ T cells sorted from blood, collected in a trial of the OX40 agonist ivuxolimab. The chain recombines TRBV6-6 with TRBJ2-1; the D gene is possibly TRBD2 (7 bases). As DNA, the CDR3 is TGTGCCAGCAGGTCGGGGGGCTTCGGGCCCTACAATGAGCAGTTCTTC. Translating gives CASRSGGFGPYNEQFF.